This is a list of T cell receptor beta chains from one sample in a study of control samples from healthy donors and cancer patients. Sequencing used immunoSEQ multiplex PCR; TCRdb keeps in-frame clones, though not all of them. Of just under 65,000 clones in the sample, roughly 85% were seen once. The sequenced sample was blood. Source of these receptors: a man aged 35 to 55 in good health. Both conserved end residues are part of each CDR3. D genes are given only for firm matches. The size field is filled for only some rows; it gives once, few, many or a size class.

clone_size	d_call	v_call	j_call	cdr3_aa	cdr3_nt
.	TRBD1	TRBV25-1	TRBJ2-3	CASSGGQPLTDTQYF	TGTGCCAGCAGTGGGGGACAGCCACTCACAGATACGCAGTATTTT
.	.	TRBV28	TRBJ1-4	CASSSPGQVREEAREKLFF	TGTGCCAGCAGTTCCCCCGGGCAGGTCAGGGAGGAGGCACGTGAAAAACTGTTTTTT
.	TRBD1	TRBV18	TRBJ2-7	CASSPQRQGTYEQYF	TGTGCCAGCTCACCACAGCGACAGGGCACCTACGAGCAGTACTTC
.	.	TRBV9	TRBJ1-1	CASSPRGGNTEAFF	TGTGCCAGCAGCCCCCGAGGGGGGAACACTGAAGCTTTCTTT
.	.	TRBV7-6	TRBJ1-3	CASSLWTRLKNTIYF	TGTGCCAGCAGCTTATGGACCCGGTTAAAAAACACCATATATTTT
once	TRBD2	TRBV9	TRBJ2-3	CASSGDYGTISTDTQYF	TGTGCCAGCAGCGGTGACTACGGGACTATATCCACAGATACGCAGTATTTT
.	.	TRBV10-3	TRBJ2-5	CAISETDRQTQYF	TGTGCCATCAGTGAGACAGATAGGCAGACCCAGTACTTC
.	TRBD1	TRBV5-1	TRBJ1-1	CASRGQPNTEAFF	TGCGCCAGCCGGGGACAGCCGAACACTGAAGCTTTCTTT
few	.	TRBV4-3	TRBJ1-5	CASSQDRSNQPQHF	TGCGCCAGCAGCCAAGATCGCAGCAATCAGCCCCAGCATTTT
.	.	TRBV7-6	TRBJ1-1	CASSFSPAGGMNTEAFF	TGTGCCAGCAGCTTTTCCCCCGCGGGAGGGATGAACACTGAAGCTTTCTTT
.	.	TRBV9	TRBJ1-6	CASSPDSSYNSPLHF	TGTGCCAGCAGCCCTGACAGCTCCTATAATTCACCCCTCCACTTT
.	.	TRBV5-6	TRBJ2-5	CAGYRGHTAGGETQYF	TGTGCCGGATACAGGGGGCACACTGCGGGAGGAGAGACCCAGTACTTC
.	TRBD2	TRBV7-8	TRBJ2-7	CASSQGLAGLYEQYF	TGTGCCAGCAGCCAGGGACTAGCGGGACTGTACGAGCAGTACTTC
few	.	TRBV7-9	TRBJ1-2	CASSSPQGSKYGYTF	TGTGCCAGCAGCTCGCCCCAGGGGTCCAAATATGGCTACACCTTC
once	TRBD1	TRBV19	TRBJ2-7	CASSTQNRGLIYEQYF	TGTGCCAGTAGTACCCAAAACAGGGGGCTAATTTACGAGCAGTACTTC
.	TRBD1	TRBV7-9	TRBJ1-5	CASSLGTGFHQPQHF	TGTGCCAGCAGCTTAGGGACAGGGTTCCATCAGCCCCAGCATTTT
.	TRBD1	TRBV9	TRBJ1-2	CASTGTDYGYTF	TGTGCCAGCACCGGGACAGACTATGGCTACACCTTC
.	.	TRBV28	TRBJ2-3	CASSFSRREGTDTQYF	TGTGCCAGCAGTTTCTCTCGGCGGGAAGGCACAGATACGCAGTATTTT
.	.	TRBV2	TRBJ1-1	CASGPEALNTEAFF	TGTGCCAGCGGCCCAGAGGCACTGAACACTGAAGCTTTCTTT
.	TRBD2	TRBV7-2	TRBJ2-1	CASSLGAGGYNEQFF	TGTGCCAGCAGCTTAGGAGCGGGAGGGTACAATGAGCAGTTCTTC
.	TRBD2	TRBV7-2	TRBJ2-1	CASSLLGGAGGPYEQFF	TGTGCCAGCAGCTTATTGGGTGGCGCGGGAGGGCCCTATGAGCAGTTCTTC
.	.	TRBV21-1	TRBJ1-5	CAKQGGNQPQHF	TGTGCCAAACAGGGAGGCAATCAGCCCCAGCATTTT
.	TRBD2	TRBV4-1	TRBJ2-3	CASSQAVQRGVDTQYF	TGCGCCAGCAGCCAAGCCGTCCAGCGGGGGGTAGATACGCAGTATTTT
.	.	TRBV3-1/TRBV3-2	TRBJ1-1	CASSYRRLNTEAFF	TGTGCCAGCAGCTACAGACGGTTGAACACTGAAGCTTTCTTT
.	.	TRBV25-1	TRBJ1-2	CASSDFGGSYGYTF	TGTGCCAGCAGTGACTTTGGGGGAAGCTATGGCTACACCTTC
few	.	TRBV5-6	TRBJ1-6	CASSLDNSPLHF	TGTGCCAGCAGCTTGGACAATTCACCCCTCCACTTT
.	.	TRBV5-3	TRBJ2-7	CARSLAPSRGSSYEQYF	TGTGCCAGAAGCTTGGCCCCCTCTAGGGGTTCCTCCTACGAGCAGTACTTC
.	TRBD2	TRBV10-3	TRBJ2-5	CAISGSPNFSGSRAETQYF	TGTGCCATCAGTGGCTCCCCGAACTTTAGCGGGAGTAGGGCAGAGACCCAGTACTTC
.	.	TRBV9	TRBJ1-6	CASSVGRSPLHF	TGTGCCAGCAGCGTTGGGAGGTCACCCCTCCACTTT
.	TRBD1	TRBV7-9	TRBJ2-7	CASSWTGGYEQYF	TGTGCCAGCAGCTGGACAGGGGGCTACGAGCAGTACTTC
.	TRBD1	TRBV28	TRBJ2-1	CASKRDRGRDEQFF	TGTGCCAGCAAGAGGGACAGGGGGCGCGATGAGCAGTTCTTC
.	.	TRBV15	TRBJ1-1	CATSRNRVSNTEAFF	TGTGCCACCAGCAGGAACCGAGTTTCGAACACTGAAGCTTTCTTT
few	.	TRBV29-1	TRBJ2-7	CSSHTGSYEQYF	TGCAGCTCACACACTGGCTCCTACGAGCAGTACTTC
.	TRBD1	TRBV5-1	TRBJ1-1	CASSAEQGQGNTEAFF	TGCGCCAGCAGCGCGGAGCAAGGACAGGGGAACACTGAAGCTTTCTTT
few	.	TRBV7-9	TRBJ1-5	CASSLSGDQPQHF	TGTGCCAGCAGCTTATCGGGGGATCAGCCCCAGCATTTT
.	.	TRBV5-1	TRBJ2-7	CASSLPGSGSSYEQYF	TGCGCCAGCAGCCTCCCGGGGAGTGGGAGCTCCTACGAGCAGTACTTC
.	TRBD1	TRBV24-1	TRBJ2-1	CATSDPGTASSYNEQFF	TGTGCCACCAGTGATCCAGGGACAGCAAGCTCCTACAATGAGCAGTTCTTC
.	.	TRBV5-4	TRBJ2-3	CASSRRARGTDTQYF	TGTGCCAGCAGTCGGAGGGCCCGCGGCACAGATACGCAGTATTTT
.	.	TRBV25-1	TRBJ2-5	CASSGRDQETQYF	TGTGCCAGCAGTGGCAGGGACCAAGAGACCCAGTACTTC